The 26 T cell receptor beta chains in this list originate from one sample, sequenced in a study of T cells in Graves' hyperthyroidism and ophthalmopathy (dated by TCRdb to between 2018 and 2021). The method was multiplex PCR. Sequencing was carried out with an Illumina HiSeq 2000. Amplification of TCR beta CDR3 regions was carried out from RNA transcripts. The first round of RT-PCR for the TCR CDR3 was performed with the HTBI primer set and the Qiagen OneStep RT-PCR kit. The raw public data were reprocessed by TCRdb itself: fastp quality trimming at Q25, MiXCR clonotype calling, in-frame beta chains only. Every distinct CDR3 protein forms one entry, paired with its most common genes and DNA. Within this sample are about half a million distinct CDR3 sequences, with about 22% of them counted one time only. Approximately 49% of the sample is in the top ten clones. Sequences were obtained from blood. These receptors were obtained from a woman aged 70 to 79 with Graves' ophthalmopathy.

The rearrangement joins TRBV24-1 to TRBJ2-5, with D uncertain. The V and J ends lost 4 bases and 2 bases respectively, with 13 bases between them. The CDR3 covers 15 residues. The V gene's germline CDR1 is KGHDR and CDR2 SFDVKD. CDR3 protein: CATSDPASVQETQYF. CDR3 bases: TGTGCCACCAGTGACCCGGCGAGCGTACAAGAGACCCAGTACTTC.

The table lists this clonotype with many counts. The DNA for the CDR3 is TGTGCCAGCAGCCCATATTCGGGAACGGGCAATCAGCCCCAGCATTTT. Translated, it gives CASSPYSGTGNQPQHF. The rearrangement links TRBV7-2 to TRBJ1-5; D is undetermined. This CDR3 is built from 16 residues. V was shortened by 5 bases and J by 2 bases, with 16 bases between the two germline ends. The germline gives CDR1 SGHTA, CDR2 FQGNSA.

The chain combines TRBV6-1 with TRBJ1-2; D is possibly TRBD1 (5 bases). The CDR3 runs to 13 residues. V dropped 5 bases and J dropped 4 bases, with 11 bases sitting between them. Germline CDR1 reads MNHNS; CDR2 reads SASEGT. The CDR3 spells CASSPKGFYGYTF. Written as DNA, the CDR3 is TGTGCCAGCAGTCCGAAGGGGTTCTATGGCTACACCTTC.

The chain carries TRBV7-2 and TRBJ2-2; D may be TRBD1 or TRBD2 (5 bases each). The CDR3 totals 17 residues. Trimming stripped 5 bases from V and 0 bases from J, with 16 bases between. CDR1 and CDR2 from the germline V gene are SGHTA and FQGNSA. DNA for the CDR3: TGTGCCAGCAGCCAAGCCCCCGGGACGTCGAACACCGGGGAGCTGTTTTTT. Translating gives CASSQAPGTSNTGELFF. Full variable domain (rest looked up from reference TRBV7-2 and TRBJ2-2): GAGVSQSPSNKVTEKGKDVELRCDPISGHTALYWYRQSLGQGLEFLIYFQGNSAPDKSGLPSDRFSAERTGGSVSTLTIQRTQQEDSAVYLCASSQAPGTSNTGELFFGEGSRLTVL.

Only a few counts were recorded for this clonotype. The J gene is TRBJ1-2, the V gene TRBV29-1; 9 nucleotides agree with TRBD1. The J segment lost 6 bases and the V segment lost 4 bases, leaving 12 bases of the junction unmatched. This CDR3 region has 15 residues. Germline-derived CDR1 and CDR2 are SQVTM and ANQGSEA. CDR3 sequence reads: CSVGLPGQGINGYTF. Here the CDR3 DNA reads TGCAGCGTTGGACTCCCCGGACAGGGGATTAATGGCTACACCTTC.

The chain recombines TRBV7-6 with TRBJ2-3; 12 bases match TRBD2. CDR1 is SGHVS and CDR2 is FNYEAQ in the germline V gene. The J segment lost 4 bases and the V segment lost 1 base, leaving 3 bases of the junction unmatched. The CDR3 loop spans 16 amino acids. This chain's CDR3 is CASSLGLAGASDTQYF. DNA of the CDR3: TGTGCCAGCAGCTTAGGACTAGCGGGAGCATCAGATACGCAGTATTTT. The full variable domain, completed using reference TRBV7-6 and TRBJ2-3, is GAGVSQSPRYKVTKRGQDVALRCDPISGHVSLYWYRQALGQGPEFLTYFNYEAQQDKSGLPNDRFSAERPEGSISTLTIQRTEQRDSAMYRCASSLGLAGASDTQYFGPGTRLTVL.

This clonotype was picked up a small number of times. The chain combines TRBV29-1 with TRBJ1-5, with a possible D match to TRBD1 (5 bases). The CDR3 length is 13 residues. V was shortened by 0 bases and J by 16 bases, with 19 bases between the two germline ends. Germline values: CDR1 SQVTM, CDR2 ANQGSEA. The CDR3 spells CSVEENVGQGHHF. The CDR3 DNA sequence: TGCAGCGTTGAAGAGAATGTTGGGCAGGGTCACCATTTT.

This rearrangement joins TRBV12-3 or TRBV12-4 to TRBJ2-7; no clear D. This CDR3 has 13 amino acids. Trimming shortened V by 4 bases and J by 4 bases, and 11 bases separated the two germline ends. CDR3 nucleotides: TGTGCCAGCAGTTCCAGTGGGCTATACGAGCAGTACTTC. Translation gives CASSSSGLYEQYF.

The V and J genes are TRBV19 and TRBJ2-7; TRBD1 matches at 7 bases. The germline V gene encodes CDR1 LNHDA and CDR2 SQIVND (reference sequence). This CDR3 is 14 amino acids long. V shed 7 bases and J 3 bases; nucleotides not matched to a gene: 9. CDR3 protein: CASKFTGASYEQYF. In DNA, the CDR3 is TGTGCCAGTAAGTTCACAGGGGCCAGCTACGAGCAGTACTTC.

This clonotype showed up just a few times. The chain recombines TRBV9 with TRBJ1-1, with D tentatively TRBD1 (6 bases). This CDR3 is 14 amino acids long. V was clipped by 1 base and J by 7 bases, with 14 bases between them. Germline-derived CDR1 and CDR2 are SGDLS and YYNGEE. In DNA, the CDR3 is TGTGCCAGCAGCGTAATCGGGGGGCCGGGTGAAGCTTTCTTT. The encoded protein is CASSVIGGPGEAFF.

V gene TRBV20-1 combines with J gene TRBJ2-3, with TRBD2 matching 15 bases. Trimming took 8 bases from V and 6 from J; bases not matched to a gene: 6. CDR1 is DFQATT, CDR2 SNEGSKA, per germline (reference sequence). This CDR3 has 14 amino acids. CDR3: CSKGTSGGIDTQYF. The DNA for the CDR3 is TGCAGTAAAGGGACTAGCGGGGGGATCGATACGCAGTATTTT.

As to this clonotype: At one of its ends the junction is not consistent with the germline gene, which may arise from a read error. The chain has TRBV6-4 and TRBJ1-5; D is ambiguous. This CDR3 contains 13 residues. Germline V gene lookup returns CDR1 MRHNA and CDR2 SNTAGT. This CDR3 reads CTSSDEPNQPQHF. Here the CDR3 DNA reads TGTACCAGCAGTGACGAACCGAATCAGCCCCAGCATTTT.

This chain connects TRBV9 to TRBJ2-3; 9 positions match TRBD1. The CDR3 has 15 amino acids. V was clipped by 2 bases and J by 4 bases; unmatched bases: 5. Germline CDR1 SGDLS, CDR2 YYNGEE. The CDR3 protein is CASSVGQGRADTQYF. The CDR3, as DNA: TGTGCCAGCAGCGTGGGACAGGGTAGGGCAGATACGCAGTATTTT.

This clonotype was detected many times. The chain links TRBV28 to TRBJ1-1; TRBD1 matches at 7 bases. V lost 4 bases to trimming and J lost 11 bases; unmatched junction nucleotides: 13. This CDR3 contains 14 residues. The germline CDR1 and CDR2 sequences are MDHEN and SYDVKM. The CDR3 loop is CASSSTGSSVGAFF. The CDR3, as DNA: TGTGCCAGCAGTTCGACAGGGTCCAGTGTTGGTGCTTTCTTT.

This clonotype was counted a few times. CDR3 residues: CASRLYTYEQYF. As DNA, the CDR3 is TGTGCCAGCAGGCTGTACACCTACGAGCAGTACTTC. This chain connects TRBV12-3 or TRBV12-4 to TRBJ2-7; D unclear. The V gene lost 6 bases and the J gene lost 2 bases, with 8 bases spanning the gap. CDR3 length equals 12 residues.

The chain employs TRBV5-1 and TRBJ2-3; a weak D match, TRBD1 (6 bases). Looked up from germline, CDR1 is SGHRS and CDR2 is YFSETQ. The CDR3 has 14 residues. Trimming removed 1 base from V and 4 bases from J, with 10 bases in between. The CDR3, as DNA: TGCGCCAGCAGCTTGAGAAGGGGGTCAGATACGCAGTATTTT. It yields the protein CASSLRRGSDTQYF.

This clonotype was seen repeatedly, ten times or more. The chain uses TRBV28 and TRBJ2-2, with 7 bases aligning to TRBD1. The CDR3 has 15 residues. CDR1 and CDR2 from the germline V gene are MDHEN and SYDVKM. The V gene end was trimmed by 8 bases and the J gene end by 6 bases; junction bases not matched to a gene: 12. The DNA of the CDR3 is TGTGCCAGCGCTCGGACAGGAGATCAATCCGGGGAGCTGTTTTTT. It specifies CASARTGDQSGELFF. Full variable domain (outside the CDR3, taken from reference TRBV28 and TRBJ2-2): DVKVTQSSRYLVKRTGEKVFLECVQDMDHENMFWYRQDPGLGLRLIYFSYDVKMKEKGDIPEGYSVSREKKERFSLILESASTNQTSMYLCASARTGDQSGELFFGEGSRLTVL.

The chain links TRBV5-6 to TRBJ2-5; 9 bases are a match to TRBD2. The CDR3 is 15 residues long. Trimming took 4 bases from V and 5 from J; bases not matched to a gene: 9. Germline-derived CDR1 and CDR2 are SGHDT and YYEEEE. The DNA for the CDR3 is TGTGCCAGCAGCATCCCAGCGGGAGGAGACGAGACCCAGTACTTC. It translates to CASSIPAGGDETQYF. The variable domain in full, completed from reference TRBV5-6 and TRBJ2-5, reads DAGVTQSPTHLIKTRGQQVTLRCSPKSGHDTVSWYQQALGQGPQFIFQYYEEEERQRGNFPDRFSGHQFPNYSSELNVNALLLGDSALYLCASSIPAGGDETQYFGPGTRLLVL.

This clonotype was seen more than once but under ten times. The V gene is TRBV15, the J gene TRBJ1-2; TRBD1 matches at 10 bases. J was trimmed by 4 bases and V by 1 base; bases with no gene match: 3. Germline values: CDR1 LNHNV, CDR2 YYDKDF (reference sequence). The CDR3 loop spans 15 amino acids. The CDR3 spells CATSRGQGASYGYTF. DNA for the CDR3: TGTGCCACCAGCAGAGGACAGGGGGCGAGCTATGGCTACACCTTC.

This clonotype was seen more than once but under ten times. The V and J genes are TRBV20-1 and TRBJ1-1; D remains ambiguous. CDR1 and CDR2 from the germline V gene are DFQATT and SNEGSKA (reference sequence). The CDR3 totals 13 residues. Trimming took 1 base from V and 6 from J, leaving 12 bases between them. The CDR3 here is CSARGPGRAEAFF. The CDR3 DNA is TGCAGTGCTAGAGGGCCCGGGCGGGCTGAAGCTTTCTTT.

In this sample, this clonotype turned up many times. The J gene is TRBJ1-1, the V gene TRBV11-2, with TRBD1 as a possible D gene (6 bases). Germline values: CDR1 SGHAT, CDR2 FQNNGV. V lost 3 bases to trimming and J lost 0 bases, with 11 bases between them. This CDR3 region has 15 residues. CDR3 coding DNA: TGTGCCAGCAGCTTTCGACAGGATTTGAACACTGAAGCTTTCTTT. It is translated as CASSFRQDLNTEAFF.

This clonotype occurred many times. The chain recombines TRBV11-2 with TRBJ2-3; D uncertain. The ends were cut back, 8 bases at V and 10 bases at J, with 16 bases in the middle. The CDR3 loop spans 12 amino acids. CDR1 is SGHAT, CDR2 FQNNGV, per germline. CDR3 sequence: CASGLSAGAQYF. The CDR3 DNA sequence: TGTGCCAGCGGGCTCTCGGCTGGGGCGCAGTATTTT. The full variable domain, in which reference TRBV11-2 and TRBJ2-3 provide the parts outside the CDR3, is EAGVAQSPRYKIIEKRQSVAFWCNPISGHATLYWYQQILGQGPKLLIQFQNNGVVDDSQLPKDRFSAERLKGVDSTLKIQPAKLEDSAVYLCASGLSAGAQYFGPGTRLTVL.

The J gene is TRBJ2-3, the V gene TRBV28; D remains unclear. This CDR3 has 10 residues. Germline loops: CDR1 MDHEN, CDR2 SYDVKM. Deletions cut 8 bases from V and 5 bases from J, with 5 bases between. CDR3 DNA: TGTGCCAGCTGGGGAGATACGCAGTATTTT. This translates into CASWGDTQYF.

This clonotype has a count of ten or more. This sequence joins TRBV29-1 and TRBJ1-1, with D hard to call. This CDR3 has 15 amino acids. CDR1 is SQVTM and CDR2 is ANQGSEA in the germline V gene. V gave up 3 bases and J gave up 5 bases, with 19 bases separating them. The CDR3 sequence is CSVDPARGLPTEAFF. DNA of the CDR3: TGCAGCGTTGACCCCGCCAGAGGCCTTCCGACTGAAGCTTTCTTT.

Notes on this clonotype: A read error may account for a junction end that differs from germline. J is TRBJ2-7 and V is TRBV19; 9 positions agree with TRBD2. The germline V gene encodes CDR1 LNHDA and CDR2 SQIVND (reference sequence). This CDR3 comprises 18 residues. The CDR3 protein is CVSSKGAGGPLLLYEQYF. The CDR3 coding sequence is TGTGTCAGTAGTAAGGGAGCGGGAGGACCGTTATTACTCTACGAGCAGTACTTC.

The chain recombines TRBV30 with TRBJ1-5, with TRBD1 as a possible D gene (6 bases). V lost 2 bases and J lost 4, with 9 bases in between. This CDR3 region has 13 residues. Looked up from germline, CDR1 is GTSNPN and CDR2 is SVGIG (reference sequence). CDR3 in DNA: TGTGCCTGGAGTCCGACAGGAAATCAGCCCCAGCATTTT. It specifies CAWSPTGNQPQHF. Together with reference TRBV30 and TRBJ1-5, the CDR3 gives the full variable domain: SQTIHQWPATLVQPVGSPLSLECTVEGTSNPNLYWYRQAAGRGLQLLFYSVGIGQISSEVPQNLSASRPQDRQFILSSKKLLLSDSGFYLCAWSPTGNQPQHFGDGTRLSIL.